Listed below are T cell receptor beta chains from one sample, sequenced in a study of blood T cell repertoires in COVID-19. TCRdb keeps only in-frame clones here, not all; method: immunoSEQ multiplex PCR. The table lists a few hundred thousand clones, roughly 86% of them singletons. The sequenced material came from PBMCs or T cells enriched from blood (not recorded which). All receptors derive from a woman aged 45-65 years who had been exposed to COVID-19. The CDR3 runs from the conserved cysteine through the conserved F or W. Fields, in order: D gene, clone size, V gene, J gene, CDR3 protein, CDR3 DNA. The D gene is left open where the match is weak. Part of the rows lack a size; the others show once, few, many or a class for expanded clones.

d_call: NA; clone_size: NA; v_call: TRBV25-1; j_call: TRBJ1-4; cdr3_aa: CASGRRGATNEKLFF; cdr3_nt: TGTGCCAGCGGGCGGAGGGGAGCAACTAATGAAAAACTGTTTTTT
d_call: TRBD1; clone_size: few; v_call: TRBV27; j_call: TRBJ1-3; cdr3_aa: CASRKGTGLSGNTIYF; cdr3_nt: TGTGCCAGCAGAAAAGGGACAGGCCTCTCTGGAAACACCATATATTTT
d_call: TRBD2; clone_size: NA; v_call: TRBV5-1; j_call: TRBJ2-1; cdr3_aa: CASSSRGAYNEQFF; cdr3_nt: TGCGCCAGCAGCTCTCGGGGGGCCTACAATGAGCAGTTCTTC
d_call: NA; clone_size: NA; v_call: TRBV7-2; j_call: TRBJ1-1; cdr3_aa: CASSLAGSWGLEAFF; cdr3_nt: TGTGCCAGCAGCTTAGCTGGCAGTTGGGGCCTTGAAGCTTTCTTT
d_call: NA; clone_size: NA; v_call: TRBV6-5; j_call: TRBJ1-2; cdr3_aa: CASSYRPGGRYGYTF; cdr3_nt: TGTGCCAGCAGTTACCGCCCGGGGGGGAGGTATGGCTACACCTTC
d_call: NA; clone_size: NA; v_call: TRBV14; j_call: TRBJ1-3; cdr3_aa: CASSQSGSSGNTIYF; cdr3_nt: TGTGCCAGCAGCCAATCAGGGTCCTCTGGAAACACCATATATTTT
d_call: TRBD1; clone_size: NA; v_call: TRBV4-1; j_call: TRBJ1-6; cdr3_aa: CASSQPFGDRDTSPLHF; cdr3_nt: TGCGCCAGCAGCCAGCCTTTCGGGGACAGGGATACTTCACCCCTCCACTTT
d_call: NA; clone_size: NA; v_call: TRBV7-8; j_call: TRBJ2-2; cdr3_aa: CASSLDTRNTGELFF; cdr3_nt: TGTGCCAGCAGCTTAGACACACGAAACACCGGGGAGCTGTTTTTT
d_call: TRBD1; clone_size: NA; v_call: TRBV4-2; j_call: TRBJ2-3; cdr3_aa: CASRPSPGTGTDTQYF; cdr3_nt: TGTGCCAGCAGACCCAGTCCCGGGACAGGGACAGATACGCAGTATTTT
d_call: NA; clone_size: NA; v_call: TRBV5-5; j_call: TRBJ1-5; cdr3_aa: CASSLTWSNQPQHF; cdr3_nt: TGTGCCAGCAGCCTAACTTGGAGCAATCAGCCCCAGCATTTT
d_call: NA; clone_size: NA; v_call: TRBV5-5; j_call: TRBJ1-6; cdr3_aa: CASSLEVVGSGGIFSSPLHF; cdr3_nt: TGTGCCAGCAGCTTGGAAGTTGTGGGTAGCGGGGGTATTTTCTCTTCACCCCTCCACTTT
d_call: TRBD1; clone_size: once; v_call: TRBV29-1; j_call: TRBJ2-7; cdr3_aa: CSIRDSAYEQYF; cdr3_nt: TGCAGCATCCGGGACAGCGCCTACGAGCAGTACTTC
d_call: NA; clone_size: NA; v_call: TRBV3-1/TRBV3-2; j_call: TRBJ1-1; cdr3_aa: CASSQQGQVAFF; cdr3_nt: TGTGCCAGCAGCCAACAGGGGCAAGTAGCTTTCTTT
d_call: NA; clone_size: once; v_call: TRBV6-2/TRBV6-3; j_call: TRBJ1-4; cdr3_aa: CASSYSMRLGWSSEKLFF; cdr3_nt: TGTGCCAGCAGTTACTCGATGAGGTTAGGATGGTCGTCTGAAAAACTGTTTTTT
d_call: NA; clone_size: NA; v_call: TRBV19; j_call: TRBJ2-5; cdr3_aa: CASSQGVPGTETQYF; cdr3_nt: TGTGCCAGTAGCCAAGGGGTCCCCGGCACAGAGACCCAGTACTTC